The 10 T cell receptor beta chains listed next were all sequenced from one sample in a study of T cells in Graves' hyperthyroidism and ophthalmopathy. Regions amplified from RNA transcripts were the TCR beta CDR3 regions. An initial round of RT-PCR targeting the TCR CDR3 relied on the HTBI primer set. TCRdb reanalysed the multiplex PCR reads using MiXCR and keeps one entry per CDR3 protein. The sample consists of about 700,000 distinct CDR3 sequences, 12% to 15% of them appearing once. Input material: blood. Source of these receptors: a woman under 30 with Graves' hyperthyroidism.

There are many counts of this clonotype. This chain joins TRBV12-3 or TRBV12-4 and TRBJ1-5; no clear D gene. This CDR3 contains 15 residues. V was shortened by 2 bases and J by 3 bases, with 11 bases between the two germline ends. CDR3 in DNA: TGTGCCAGCAGTTTAACACGAGGGATCAATCAGCCCCAGCATTTT. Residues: CASSLTRGINQPQHF.

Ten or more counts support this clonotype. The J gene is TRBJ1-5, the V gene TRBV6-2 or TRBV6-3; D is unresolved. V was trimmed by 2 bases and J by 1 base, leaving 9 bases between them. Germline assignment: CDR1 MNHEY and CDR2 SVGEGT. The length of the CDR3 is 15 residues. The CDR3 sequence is CASSYRLQSNQPQHF. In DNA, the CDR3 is TGTGCCAGCAGTTACAGACTTCAAAGCAATCAGCCCCAGCATTTT.

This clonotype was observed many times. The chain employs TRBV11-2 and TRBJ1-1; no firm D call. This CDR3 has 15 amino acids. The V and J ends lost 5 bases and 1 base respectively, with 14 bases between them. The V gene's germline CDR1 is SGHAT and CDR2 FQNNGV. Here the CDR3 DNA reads TGTGCCAGCAGCACTAGGGCGTACTCGAACACTGAAGCTTTCTTT. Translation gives CASSTRAYSNTEAFF.

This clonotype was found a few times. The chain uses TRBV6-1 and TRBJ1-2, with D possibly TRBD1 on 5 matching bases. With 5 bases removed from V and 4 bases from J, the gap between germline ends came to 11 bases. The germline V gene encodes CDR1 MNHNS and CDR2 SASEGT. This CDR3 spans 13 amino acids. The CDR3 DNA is TGTGCCAGCAGTAAAGACAGTTTCTATGGCTACACCTTC. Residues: CASSKDSFYGYTF.

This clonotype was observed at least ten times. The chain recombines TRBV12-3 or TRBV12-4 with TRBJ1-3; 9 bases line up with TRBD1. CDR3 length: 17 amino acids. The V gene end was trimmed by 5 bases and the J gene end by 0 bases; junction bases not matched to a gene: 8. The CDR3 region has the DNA TGTGCCAGCAGTCCATTGGACAGGGGAGGCTCTGGAAACACCATATATTTT. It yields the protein CASSPLDRGGSGNTIYF.

Written as DNA, the CDR3 is TGCGCCAGCAGGTTCGACAGGAAGGGTATGGAGTTCTTC. This translates into CASRFDRKGMEFF. The rearrangement uses TRBV5-1 and TRBJ2-1; a weak D match, TRBD1 (6 bases). Trimming took off 5 bases at V and 14 bases at J, with 20 bases between the two ends. The CDR3 length is 13 residues. The V gene's germline CDR1 is SGHRS and CDR2 YFSETQ.

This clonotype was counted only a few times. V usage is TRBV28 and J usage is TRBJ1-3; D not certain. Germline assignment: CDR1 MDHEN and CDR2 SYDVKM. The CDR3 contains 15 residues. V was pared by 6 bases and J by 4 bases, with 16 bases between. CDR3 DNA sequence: TGTGCCAGCAGACTCGAACAGAGCTCCGGAAACACCATATATTTT. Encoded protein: CASRLEQSSGNTIYF.

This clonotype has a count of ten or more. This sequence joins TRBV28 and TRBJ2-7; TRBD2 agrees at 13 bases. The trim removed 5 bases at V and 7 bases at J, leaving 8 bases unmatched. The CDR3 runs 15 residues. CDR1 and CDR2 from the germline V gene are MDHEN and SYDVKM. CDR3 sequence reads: CASSIGTSGMDEQYF. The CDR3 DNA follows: TGTGCCAGCAGTATCGGGACTAGCGGGATGGATGAGCAGTACTTC.

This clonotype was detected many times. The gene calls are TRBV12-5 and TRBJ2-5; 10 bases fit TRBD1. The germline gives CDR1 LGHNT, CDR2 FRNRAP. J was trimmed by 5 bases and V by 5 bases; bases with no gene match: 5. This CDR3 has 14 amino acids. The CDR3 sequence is CASGTDRGWETQYF. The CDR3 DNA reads TGTGCTAGTGGTACGGACAGGGGGTGGGAGACCCAGTACTTC.

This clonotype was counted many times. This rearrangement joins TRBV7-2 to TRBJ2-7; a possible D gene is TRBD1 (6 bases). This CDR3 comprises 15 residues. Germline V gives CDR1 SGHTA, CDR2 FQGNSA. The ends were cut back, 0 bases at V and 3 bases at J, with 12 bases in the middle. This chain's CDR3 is CASSLAQQGIYEQYF. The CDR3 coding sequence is TGTGCCAGCAGCTTAGCCCAACAGGGAATCTACGAGCAGTACTTC.